The 32 T cell receptor beta chains below all came from one sample that was sequenced in a study of blood T cells in healthy people across ages. Next came a second PCR, run for roughly 6 to 11 cycles, which used a sample-barcoded 5' primer along with a J-beta primer mix. Using its own MiXCR run on the 5' RACE reads, TCRdb lists one record per CDR3 protein. The sample comprises roughly 700,000 distinct CDR3 sequences, about 25% of which are singletons, and roughly a tenth rests with the top ten. These data also formed part of another study, on T cells of mothers and their children.

Sequenced: blood. All receptors come from a boy aged 10-17 years in good health.

In this sample, this clonotype turned up many times. The junction shows a germline mismatch at one end, possibly a read error. The chain carries TRBV5-1 and TRBJ2-7; D might be TRBD1 (5 bases). Germline CDR1 is SGHRS and CDR2 is YFSETQ. This CDR3 has 12 residues. The chain's CDR3 is CASSSDSYEQYF. The CDR3 bases are TGTGCCAGCAGCTCCGACAGCTACGAGCAGTACTTC.

CDR3 nucleotide sequence: TGTGCCAGTACTCACCCTAGCGGGCCCTACGAGCAGTACTTC. Translating it yields CASTHPSGPYEQYF. The chain couples TRBV5-6 to TRBJ2-7, with 8 bases aligning to TRBD2. In germline, CDR1 is SGHDT, CDR2 YYEEEE. The CDR3 extends over 14 amino acids. The V gene end was trimmed by 8 bases and the J gene end by 2 bases; junction bases not matched to a gene: 9.

The gene calls are TRBV9 and TRBJ2-1, with a possible D match to TRBD2 (6 bases). Germline V gene data show CDR1 as SGDLS and CDR2 as YYNGEE. The CDR3 runs 16 residues. Trimming shortened V by 3 bases and J by 5 bases, and 18 bases separated the two germline ends. The CDR3, as DNA: TGTGCCAGCAGCGCAAGGGGACTCCCTGCGGACAATGAGCAGTTCTTC. Protein sequence: CASSARGLPADNEQFF.

This clonotype was seen a handful of times. This CDR3 is CASSSSAGQGQEELFF. DNA for the CDR3: TGTGCCAGCAGCTCATCTGCGGGACAGGGACAGGAAGAACTGTTTTTT. This chain joins TRBV7-9 and TRBJ1-4; 9 positions agree with TRBD1. The germline V gene has CDR1 SEHNR and CDR2 FQNEAQ (reference sequence). With 4 bases clipped from V and 12 bases from J, the junction kept 15 bases outside the gene matches. This CDR3 region has 16 residues.

The chain carries TRBV5-5 and TRBJ2-5; D possibly corresponds to TRBD2 (6 bases). CDR1 and CDR2 (germline): SGHKS, YYEKEE (reference sequence). The CDR3 consists of 14 residues. Trimming took off 6 bases at V and 5 bases at J, with 17 bases between the two ends. CDR3 DNA sequence: TGTGCCAGCACCCCGCAGGCGGGGTCGGAGACCCAGTACTTC. Its translation is CASTPQAGSETQYF.

The V gene is TRBV7-9, the J gene TRBJ2-1; no clear D gene. Looked up from germline, CDR1 is SEHNR and CDR2 is FQNEAQ (reference sequence). The V end was cut by 5 bases, the J end by 4 bases, with 6 bases between. The CDR3 runs 12 residues. CDR3 sequence: CASSVTYNEQFF. In DNA, the CDR3 is TGTGCCAGCAGCGTAACGTACAATGAGCAGTTCTTC.

The genes are TRBV29-1 and TRBJ2-1, with D perhaps assigned TRBD1 or TRBD2 (5 bases each). This CDR3 is 15 amino acids long. Trimming removed 2 bases at V and 3 bases at J, with 14 bases between. Germline V lookup: CDR1 SQVTM, CDR2 ANQGSEA. CDR3 sequence reads: CSVEKAGRGYNEQFF. The CDR3 nucleotides are TGCAGCGTTGAAAAGGCAGGGAGAGGCTACAATGAGCAGTTCTTC.

This clonotype occurred a few times. This chain uses TRBV20-1 with TRBJ1-6; D not resolved. V was clipped by 3 bases and J by 7 bases, with 16 bases between them. The CDR3 covers 15 residues. Looked up from germline, CDR1 is DFQATT and CDR2 is SNEGSKA (reference sequence). The CDR3 DNA sequence: TGCAGTGCTAGGGCTGGCGGTGCCGTAAATTCACCCCTCCACTTT. Its protein is CSARAGGAVNSPLHF.

The CDR3 spells CSAKINSNQPQHF. The CDR3 coding sequence is TGCAGTGCTAAGATTAATAGCAATCAGCCCCAGCATTTT. The V and J genes are TRBV20-1 and TRBJ1-5, with unresolved D. CDR1 DFQATT and CDR2 SNEGSKA come from the germline V gene (reference sequence). The length of the CDR3 is 13 residues. V lost 4 bases and J 0 bases, leaving 7 bases between the germline ends.

This clonotype was seen many times. The V and J genes are TRBV12-3 or TRBV12-4 and TRBJ2-7; 9 nucleotides align to TRBD1. The V and J ends lost 4 bases and 3 bases, in that order; junction bases with no gene match: 1. CDR3 size: 13 residues. The CDR3 DNA reads as TGTGCCAGCAGTTGGACAGGGGACTACGAGCAGTACTTC. Its protein is CASSWTGDYEQYF.

The J gene is TRBJ1-4, the V gene TRBV4-3, with 8 bases lining up with TRBD1. V trimming: 4 bases; J trimming: 6 bases; junction bases outside the gene matches: 7. Germline V CDR1 and CDR2: LGHNA, YSLEER. The CDR3 is 15 amino acids. CDR3 DNA sequence: TGCGCCAGCAGCCCTAGTACAGGGGGGCATGAAAAACTGTTTTTT. Protein product: CASSPSTGGHEKLFF.

The chain recombines TRBV3-1 with TRBJ1-2, with a possible D match to TRBD1 (6 bases). This CDR3 contains 18 residues. Germline V gene lookup returns CDR1 LGHDT and CDR2 YNNKEL (reference sequence). V was cut by 0 bases and J by 1 base, with 18 bases left in between. The DNA for the CDR3 is TGTGCCAGCAGCCAAGAAAGGTCAGCAGGGGCTCATAACTATGGCTACACCTTC. Its protein is CASSQERSAGAHNYGYTF.

As regards this clonotype: One end of the junction does not line up with germline, which may come from a read error. CDR3 nucleotide sequence: TGCAGCGCTGAAATGGTGGACAACTATGGCTACACCTTC. It codes for CSAEMVDNYGYTF. The chain links TRBV29-1 to TRBJ1-2; no definite D call. Germline loops: CDR1 SQVTM, CDR2 ANQGSEA. CDR3 length equals 13 residues.

Details on this clonotype: The junction departs from the called germline gene at one end, perhaps through a read error. The gene calls are TRBV2 and TRBJ1-2; D ambiguous. This CDR3 is built from 11 residues. CDR1 is SNHLY and CDR2 is FYNNEI in the germline V gene. The CDR3 spells CASSEGPGYTF. The CDR3 DNA follows: TGTGCCAGCAGCGAAGGTCCTGGCTACACCTTC.

V is TRBV6-2 or TRBV6-3 and J is TRBJ2-2; D is possibly TRBD1 or TRBD2 (5 bases each). Between the trimmed V and J ends, which lost 3 bases and 5 bases, there was a span of 16 bases. Germline CDR1 MNHEY, CDR2 SVGEGT. The CDR3 is 16 residues long. CDR3 residues: CASSYTGPILTGELFF. The CDR3 DNA reads TGTGCCAGCAGTTATACGGGACCGATCTTAACCGGGGAGCTGTTTTTT.

The chain joins TRBV4-1 to TRBJ2-1; 10 nucleotides align to TRBD2. Unmatched junction bases numbered 10, after V lost 4 bases and J lost 10 bases. The CDR3 has 15 residues. CDR1 MGHRA and CDR2 YSYEKL come from the germline V gene. CDR3 protein: CASSLSPSGSEEQFF. The CDR3 region has the DNA TGCGCCAGCAGCCTGTCTCCTAGCGGGAGCGAGGAGCAGTTCTTC.

In its sample, this clonotype was seen a few times. The CDR3 sequence: CASVGQGLGRNYEQYF. Written as DNA, the CDR3 is TGTGCCAGCGTGGGACAGGGACTGGGGAGAAACTACGAGCAGTACTTC. The chain uses TRBV28 and TRBJ2-7; 9 bases agree with TRBD1. The CDR3 is made up of 16 amino acids. V gave up 8 bases and J gave up 3 bases; unmatched junction bases: 14. CDR1 and CDR2 from the germline V gene are MDHEN and SYDVKM.

J is TRBJ2-3 and V is TRBV11-2; 9 bases map to TRBD2. CDR1 SGHAT and CDR2 FQNNGV come from the germline V gene. The CDR3 runs 15 residues. Unmatched junction bases numbered 7, after V lost 5 bases and J lost 4 bases. The CDR3 spells CASSGTSSQADTQYF. CDR3 DNA sequence: TGTGCCAGCAGCGGGACTAGCTCCCAAGCAGATACGCAGTATTTT.

This clonotype came up a few times. The chain joins TRBV13 to TRBJ2-1; the D gene is possibly TRBD1 (6 bases). The CDR3 contains 14 residues. Germline values: CDR1 PRHDT, CDR2 FYEKMQ (reference sequence). Trimming cost V 7 bases and J 6 bases, with 16 bases left between them. The CDR3 loop reads CASTLGSDSNEQFF. CDR3 coding DNA: TGTGCCAGCACCTTGGGTTCGGACAGCAATGAGCAGTTCTTC.

V and J are TRBV13 and TRBJ2-5; 15 nucleotides line up with TRBD2. Germline-derived CDR1 and CDR2 are PRHDT and FYEKMQ (reference sequence). With V trimmed by 5 bases and J by 4 bases, 8 bases remained unmatched. The CDR3 has 17 residues. CDR3 region: CASSDSPGLAGGETQYF. Written as DNA, the CDR3 is TGTGCCAGCAGCGACAGTCCGGGACTAGCGGGGGGAGAGACCCAGTACTTC.

There are a few counts of this clonotype. The rearrangement links TRBV28 to TRBJ2-5; 9 bases align to TRBD2. The CDR3 has 16 residues. Trimming at V came to 7 bases and at J to 5 bases, leaving 14 bases not matched to a gene. CDR1 MDHEN and CDR2 SYDVKM come from the germline V gene. The chain's CDR3 is CASTRLWREGVETQYF. DNA of the CDR3: TGTGCCAGCACTCGTCTCTGGCGGGAGGGCGTGGAGACCCAGTACTTC.

There are many counts of this clonotype. This chain connects TRBV29-1 to TRBJ1-3; D might be TRBD1 (6 bases). Germline values: CDR1 SQVTM, CDR2 ANQGSEA. The CDR3 length is 16 residues. V was cut by 0 bases and J by 0 bases, with 12 bases left in between. The CDR3 protein is CSVEDTTGNSGNTIYF. The CDR3 DNA reads TGCAGCGTTGAAGACACGACAGGCAACTCTGGAAACACCATATATTTT.

This clonotype was seen a handful of times. This chain links TRBV4-2 with TRBJ2-5, with unresolved D. The J call may be in error: the DNA end matches TRBJ2-1 better. The length of the CDR3 is 16 residues. Germline CDR1 reads LGHNA; CDR2 reads YNFKEQ. The CDR3: CASSQRDPARIDEQFF. The CDR3 DNA reads as TGTGCCAGCAGCCAACGCGATCCAGCACGGATCGATGAGCAGTTCTTC.

The chain is built from TRBV20-1 and TRBJ1-1, with TRBD1 matching 9 bases. Germline CDR1 is DFQATT and CDR2 is SNEGSKA (reference sequence). There are 12 residues in the CDR3. CDR3 residues: CRAGTGSSEAFF. The CDR3 DNA sequence: TGCAGAGCCGGGACAGGGTCCTCTGAAGCTTTCTTT.

This clonotype has a count of ten or more. This sequence joins TRBV18 and TRBJ2-5; D unclear. The CDR3 length is 13 residues. The V end lost 3 bases, the J end lost 4 bases, and 9 bases lay between the germline ends. Per the germline V gene, CDR1 is KGHSH and CDR2 is LQKENI. CDR3 DNA: TGTGCCAGCTCACCGCCCTCAGGAGAGACCCAGTACTTC. Its translation: CASSPPSGETQYF.

The chain couples TRBV7-8 to TRBJ2-3; 7 bases fit TRBD2. Per the germline V gene, CDR1 is SGHVS and CDR2 is FQNEAQ. V lost 6 bases and J lost 6; bases outside the gene matches: 9. This CDR3 spans 14 amino acids. The CDR3: CASSSAGPWDTQYF. The CDR3 DNA reads TGTGCCAGCAGTTCAGCGGGGCCCTGGGATACGCAGTATTTT.

The chain joins TRBV12-5 to TRBJ2-3, with a weak D call TRBD2 (5 bases). Germline CDR1 reads LGHNT; CDR2 reads FRNRAP. The CDR3 spans 14 residues. Deletions cut 4 bases from V and 2 bases from J, with 10 bases between. DNA for the CDR3: TGTGCTAGTGGTTCATCAGCGGCCACAGATACGCAGTATTTT. Translating it yields CASGSSAATDTQYF.

The chain carries TRBV3-1 and TRBJ2-5, with 10 bases matching TRBD2. The germline gives CDR1 LGHDT, CDR2 YNNKEL (reference sequence). V shed 1 base, J shed 3 bases, and the junction held 11 bases outside the gene matches. This CDR3 contains 18 residues. CDR3 residues: CASSQGLSSGRGEETQYF. For the CDR3, the DNA is TGTGCCAGCAGCCAAGGCCTGTCTAGCGGGAGAGGCGAAGAGACCCAGTACTTC.

V is TRBV7-9 and J is TRBJ2-1; D is perhaps TRBD1 or TRBD2 (5 bases each). V lost 3 bases and J lost 5, with 11 bases in between. Germline V CDR1 and CDR2: SEHNR, FQNEAQ (reference sequence). The CDR3 is 14 amino acids. This CDR3 reads CASSFRDGNNEQFF. The CDR3 coding sequence is TGTGCCAGCAGCTTTAGGGACGGTAACAATGAGCAGTTCTTC.

V and J are TRBV3-1 and TRBJ2-7, with 9 bases fitting TRBD2. Germline V gives CDR1 LGHDT, CDR2 YNNKEL (reference sequence). The CDR3 has 16 residues. With V trimmed by 0 bases and J by 2 bases, 5 bases remained unmatched. CDR3 in DNA: TGTGCCAGCAGCCAAGAAACCGGACTAGCGCCCTACGAGCAGTACTTC. This translates into CASSQETGLAPYEQYF.

The rearrangement joins TRBV6-5 to TRBJ2-1; 12 bases are a match to TRBD2. The DNA end lines up better with TRBJ2-7; the J call may be wrong. Germline V gene sequence: CDR1 MNHEY, CDR2 SVGAGI. The CDR3 covers 15 residues. Here the CDR3 DNA reads TGTGCCAGCAACCCGACTAGCGGGAGCATCCACGAGCAGTACTTC. Translated, it gives CASNPTSGSIHEQYF.

This clonotype was seen a few times. The chain has TRBV4-3 and TRBJ1-1; D unresolved. This CDR3 has 13 residues. Between the trimmed V and J ends, which lost 0 bases and 5 bases, there was a span of 7 bases. The V gene's germline CDR1 is LGHNA and CDR2 YSLEER. CDR3 loop: CASSQDWLTEAFF. CDR3 sequence (DNA): TGCGCCAGCAGCCAAGATTGGCTTACTGAAGCTTTCTTT.